These 8 T cell receptor beta chains originate from one sample sequenced in a study of blood T cell repertoires in COVID-19. Clones were read by immunoSEQ multiplex PCR, and TCRdb kept only the in-frame ones, dropping some. This sample has roughly 80,000 clones; about nine tenths occur once, and the top ten carry over 8.5%. The specimen was peripheral blood. Every receptor here comes from a human donor in a cohort sampled during active COVID-19.

The chain joins TRBV6-6 to TRBJ2-7, with 10 bases fitting TRBD1. This CDR3 comprises 16 residues. After removal of 0 bases from V and 6 bases from J, the junction contained 8 bases not matched to a gene. Germline lookup yields CDR1 MNHNY and CDR2 SVGAGI (reference sequence). The CDR3 region has the DNA TGTGCCAGCAGTTACTCCTCGGGACAGGGGTGGGGCGAGCAGTACTTC. This gives the protein CASSYSSGQGWGEQYF.

This chain connects TRBV5-8 to TRBJ1-2; weak D call: TRBD1 (6 bases). Deletions cut 3 bases from V and 8 bases from J, with 11 bases between. Germline CDR1 SGHTS, CDR2 YDEGEE. CDR3 length: 12 residues. DNA for the CDR3: TGTGCCAGCAGCTACAGGGTCTTAGGCTACACCTTC. Its protein is CASSYRVLGYTF.

This chain connects TRBV11-3 to TRBJ2-2; no clear D. This CDR3 region has 13 residues. V shed 0 bases and J shed 7 bases, with 6 bases lying between them. In germline, CDR1 is SGHNT, CDR2 YENEEA. The CDR3 loop reads CASSLDRVGELFF. The CDR3 nucleotides are TGTGCCAGCAGCTTAGATCGAGTCGGGGAGCTGTTTTTT.

The CDR3 sequence is CASSPTGGHYEQYF. The DNA for the CDR3 is TGTGCCAGCAGCCCAACCGGTGGACATTACGAGCAGTACTTC. The rearrangement uses TRBV7-9 and TRBJ2-7; D possibly corresponds to TRBD1 (5 bases). The CDR3 has 14 amino acids. V was clipped by 5 bases and J by 4 bases, with 15 bases between them. From germline, CDR1 is SEHNR and CDR2 FQNEAQ (reference sequence).

The CDR3 loop is CAWSVQSNQPQHF. The CDR3 DNA reads as TGTGCCTGGAGTGTACAAAGCAATCAGCCCCAGCATTTT. The chain combines TRBV30 with TRBJ1-5; D is unresolved. Germline-derived CDR1 and CDR2 are GTSNPN and SVGIG (reference sequence). CDR3 size: 13 residues. The V gene lost 0 bases and the J gene lost 1 base, with 4 bases spanning the gap.

The chain links TRBV19 to TRBJ1-2, with 11 bases identical to TRBD1. The ends lost 7 bases at V and 2 bases at J; junction bases unmatched: 6. The CDR3 runs 15 residues. The germline V gene encodes CDR1 LNHDA and CDR2 SQIVND (reference sequence). The CDR3 sequence is CASISWDRGNYGYTF. The CDR3 nucleotides are TGTGCCAGTATAAGTTGGGACAGGGGGAACTATGGCTACACCTTC. Combining the CDR3 with reference TRBV19 and TRBJ1-2 gives the whole variable domain DGGITQSPKYLFRKEGQNVTLSCEQNLNHDAMYWYRQDPGQGLRLIYYSQIVNDFQKGDIAEGYSVSREKKESFPLTVTSAQKNPTAFYLCASISWDRGNYGYTFGSGTRLTVV.

V usage is TRBV28 and J usage is TRBJ1-4; D gene ambiguous. The V end was cut by 2 bases, the J end by 4 bases, with 11 bases between. The CDR3 length is 15 residues. From germline, CDR1 is MDHEN and CDR2 SYDVKM. The CDR3 sequence is CASSLLGRLNEKLFF. The CDR3 DNA reads TGTGCCAGCAGTTTACTAGGTAGACTTAATGAAAAACTGTTTTTT.

This rearrangement joins TRBV29-1 to TRBJ2-3; D not resolved. The CDR3 spans 13 residues. V was shortened by 3 bases and J by 2 bases, with 9 bases between the two germline ends. Germline CDR1 SQVTM, CDR2 ANQGSEA. The CDR3 here is CSVERSSTDTQYF. DNA of the CDR3: TGCAGCGTTGAGCGGAGCTCCACAGATACGCAGTATTTT.